The clone carrying this T cell receptor beta chain was detected a few times. Its cognate antigen is unknown. This specimen belongs to a study of T cells in Graves' hyperthyroidism and ophthalmopathy. Whole-study findings and limits: Most thyroid clonotypes with frequency above 0.001 were detected in blood.

RNA transcripts gave rise to amplified TCR beta CDR3 regions. Initially, a first-round RT-PCR of the TCR CDR3 employed the HTBI primer set. Each CDR3 protein gets one entry after TCRdb re-called the multiplex PCR reads with MiXCR. The repertoire consists of more than 350,000 distinct CDR3 sequences, with roughly a sixth occurring once and the leading ten covering roughly a third. Germline-derived CDR1 and CDR2 are DFQATT and SNEGSKA (reference sequence). Trimming pared 0 bases from V and 5 bases from J, leaving 16 bases between. The CDR3 runs 15 residues. V gene TRBV20-1 combines with J gene TRBJ2-5; possible D gene TRBD2, 6 bases. This receptor was identified in a woman under 40 with Graves' hyperthyroidism that later progressed to Graves' ophthalmopathy. The sample was blood. This CDR3 reads CSARDFRGSGETQYF. CDR3 DNA: TGCAGTGCTAGAGATTTTCGAGGGAGCGGGGAGACCCAGTACTTC.